The clone carrying this TCR beta chain was detected only once. CDR1 MNHEY and CDR2 SMNVEV come from the germline V gene (reference sequence). CDR3 length: 12 residues. The V gene lost 1 base and the J gene lost 6 bases, with 3 bases spanning the gap. Naive CD8 cells lacked CD45RO, underwent positive selection for CCR7 and left out terminally differentiated effector memory CD45RA+ cells. The data belong to a study of shared clonotypes between healthy human individuals. Assay: immunoSEQ multiplex PCR; the TCRdb copy retains only in-frame clones and omits some. There are millions of clones in the sample; about 94% occur only once, and roughly 1% lies in the top ten.

The sample taken for sequencing was naive CD8+ T cells sorted from blood. The genes are TRBV27 and TRBJ2-2; D gene uncertain. The receptor's source is a young man in good health. Here the CDR3 reads CASSLLPGELFF. The DNA of the CDR3 is TGTGCCAGCAGTTTATTACCCGGGGAGCTGTTTTTT.